This T cell receptor beta chain was captured in a study of shared clonotypes between healthy human individuals. Findings and caveats of the study: A reduction in generation probabilities was seen for non-shared clonotypes relative to those shared by all four donors. Memory subsets had estimated richness that was generally smaller than that of naive subsets.

In the case of this clone: As yet, its antigen is unknown.

V gave up 2 bases and J gave up 4 bases; unmatched junction bases: 2. CDR3 length: 14 amino acids. Per the germline V gene, CDR1 is MDHEN and CDR2 is SYDVKM. Sequencing used immunoSEQ multiplex PCR; TCRdb keeps in-frame clones, though not all of them. The repertoire holds some 2.1 million clones, 95% seen once, with 0.1% to 0.15% in the top ten. The origin of this receptor is a man aged 18 to 29 in good health. The V and J genes are TRBV28 and TRBJ2-5; 9 bases line up with TRBD1. The specimen sequenced was naive CD4+ T cells sorted from blood. Described subset: CD45RA+ positively selected. The CDR3, as DNA: TGTGCCAGCAGTTTAGGGGACAGGGTAGAGACCCAGTACTTC. Translating it yields CASSLGDRVETQYF. Based on the CDR3 plus reference TRBV28 and TRBJ2-5, the full variable domain is DVKVTQSSRYLVKRTGEKVFLECVQDMDHENMFWYRQDPGLGLRLIYFSYDVKMKEKGDIPEGYSVSREKKERFSLILESASTNQTSMYLCASSLGDRVETQYFGPGTRLLVL.